This T cell receptor beta chain was identified in a study of CXCR3-negative and CXCR3-positive naive CD8 T cells. About the research overall: Overall TRB read output was some 140 million, and each library contained about 1.5 +/- 0.3 million reads.

The CDR3 loop spans 14 amino acids. Cells classed as naive CD8+ T cells were CD45RO-CCR7+CD27+CD95-. For this clonotype: Its antigen remains unknown.

Researchers prepared the TRB cDNA libraries using 5' RACE with UMI labels. From its re-call of the 5' RACE reads, TCRdb lists each CDR3 protein once, without DNA. The sample totals fewer than 90,000 distinct CDR3 sequences. Overall study results and limits: Relative to memory CD8+ cells, whose diversity was much lower, both naive subsets had comparably high diversity. For naive cells, CXCR3-negative and CXCR3-positive subsets had similar TRBV-TRBJ usage; for memory cells, usage differed. TRB CDR3s were more hydrophobic in CXCR3-positive than in CXCR3-negative naive cells.

The chain uses TRBV12-3 or TRBV12-4 and TRBJ1-4; TCRdb designates TRBD1, a call that cannot be tested without DNA. The receptor was isolated from a human donor in good health. Some clones in this sample may be carry-over from other donors' samples. The sequenced sample was naive CXCR3+ CD8+ T cells from blood. Stated subset: CD45RO-CCR7+CD27+CD95- naive CD8+ T cells expressing CXCR3 (TNR3+). CDR3 residues: CASSPFGQGEKLFF.